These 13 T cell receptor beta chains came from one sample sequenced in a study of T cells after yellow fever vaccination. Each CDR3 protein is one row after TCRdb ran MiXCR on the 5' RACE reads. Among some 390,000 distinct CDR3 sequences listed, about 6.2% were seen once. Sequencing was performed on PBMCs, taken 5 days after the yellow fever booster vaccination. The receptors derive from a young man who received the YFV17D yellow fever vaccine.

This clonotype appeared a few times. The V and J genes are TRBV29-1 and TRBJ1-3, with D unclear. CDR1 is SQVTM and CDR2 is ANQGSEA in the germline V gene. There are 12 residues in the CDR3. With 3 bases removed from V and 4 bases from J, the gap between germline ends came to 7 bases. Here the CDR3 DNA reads TGCAGCGTTGACGACGGAGGAAACACCATATATTTT. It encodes CSVDDGGNTIYF.

This CDR3 is CASSPIAARTDTQYF. The CDR3 DNA sequence: TGTGCCAGCTCACCGATAGCGGCACGCACAGATACGCAGTATTTT. The rearrangement uses TRBV18 and TRBJ2-3; the D gene is possibly TRBD2 (6 bases). V gave up 3 bases and J gave up 1 base, with 11 bases separating them. CDR1 and CDR2 (germline): KGHSH, LQKENI. This CDR3 is built from 15 residues.

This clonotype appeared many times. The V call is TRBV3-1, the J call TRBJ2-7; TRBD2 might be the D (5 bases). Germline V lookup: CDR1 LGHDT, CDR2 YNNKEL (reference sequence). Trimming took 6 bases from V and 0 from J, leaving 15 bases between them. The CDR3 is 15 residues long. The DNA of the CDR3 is TGTGCCAGCAGGTTAAAGGACTTGAACTCCTACGAGCAGTACTTC. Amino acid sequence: CASRLKDLNSYEQYF.

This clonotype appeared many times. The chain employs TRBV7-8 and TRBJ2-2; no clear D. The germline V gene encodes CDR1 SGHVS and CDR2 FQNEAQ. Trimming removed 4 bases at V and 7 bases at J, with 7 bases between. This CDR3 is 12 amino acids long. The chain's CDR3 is CASSSEVGELFF. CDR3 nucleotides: TGTGCCAGCAGCTCCGAGGTCGGGGAGCTGTTTTTT.

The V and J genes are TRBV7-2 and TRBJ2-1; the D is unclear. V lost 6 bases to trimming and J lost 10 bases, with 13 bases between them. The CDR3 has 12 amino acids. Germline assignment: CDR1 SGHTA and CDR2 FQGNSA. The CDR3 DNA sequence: TGTGCCAGCAGACGAGGAATGGGAGAGCAGTTCTTC. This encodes CASRRGMGEQFF.

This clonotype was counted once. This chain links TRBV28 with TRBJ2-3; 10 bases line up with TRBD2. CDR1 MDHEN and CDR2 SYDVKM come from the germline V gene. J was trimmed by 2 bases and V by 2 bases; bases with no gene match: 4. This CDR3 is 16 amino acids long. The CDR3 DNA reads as TGTGCCAGCAGTTTACTAGCGGGAGCCACCACAGATACGCAGTATTTT. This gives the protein CASSLLAGATTDTQYF.

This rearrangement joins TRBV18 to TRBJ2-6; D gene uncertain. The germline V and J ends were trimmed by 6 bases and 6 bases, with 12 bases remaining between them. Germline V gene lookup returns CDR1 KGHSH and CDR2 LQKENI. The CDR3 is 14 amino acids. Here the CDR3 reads CASSPDIPANVLTF. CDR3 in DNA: TGTGCCAGCTCCCCCGACATCCCGGCCAACGTCCTGACTTTC. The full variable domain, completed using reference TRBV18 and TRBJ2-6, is NAGVMQNPRHLVRRRGQEARLRCSPMKGHSHVYWYRQLPEEGLKFMVYLQKENIIDESGMPKERFSAEFPKEGPSILRIQQVVRGDSAAYFCASSPDIPANVLTFGAGSRLTVL.

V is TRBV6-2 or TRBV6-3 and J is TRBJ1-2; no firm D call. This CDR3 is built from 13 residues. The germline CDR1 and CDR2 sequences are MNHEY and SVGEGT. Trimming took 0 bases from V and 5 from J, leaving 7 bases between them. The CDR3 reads CASSYSTGYGYTF. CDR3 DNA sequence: TGTGCCAGCAGTTACTCGACGGGTTATGGCTACACCTTC.

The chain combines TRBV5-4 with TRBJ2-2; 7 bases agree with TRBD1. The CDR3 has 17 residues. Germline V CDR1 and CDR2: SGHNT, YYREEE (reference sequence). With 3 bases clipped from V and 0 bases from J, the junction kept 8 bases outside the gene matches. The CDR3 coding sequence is TGTGCCAGCAGCTCACCGGGACAGACTACGAACACCGGGGAGCTGTTTTTT. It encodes CASSSPGQTTNTGELFF. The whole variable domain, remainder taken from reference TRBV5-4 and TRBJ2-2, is ETGVTQSPTHLIKTRGQQVTLRCSSQSGHNTVSWYQQALGQGPQFIFQYYREEENGRGNFPPRFSGLQFPNYSSELNVNALELDDSALYLCASSSPGQTTNTGELFFGEGSRLTVL.

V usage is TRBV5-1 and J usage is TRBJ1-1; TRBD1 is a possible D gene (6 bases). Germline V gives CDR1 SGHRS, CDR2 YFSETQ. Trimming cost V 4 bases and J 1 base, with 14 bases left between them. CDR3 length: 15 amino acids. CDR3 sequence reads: CASSGGHLRNTEAFF. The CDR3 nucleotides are TGCGCCAGCAGCGGGGGACACCTTCGGAACACTGAAGCTTTCTTT.

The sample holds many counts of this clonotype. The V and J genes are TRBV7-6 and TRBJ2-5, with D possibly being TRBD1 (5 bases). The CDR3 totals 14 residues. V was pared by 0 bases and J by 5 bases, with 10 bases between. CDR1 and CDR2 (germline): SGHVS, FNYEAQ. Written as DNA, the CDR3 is TGTGCCAGCAGCTTAGCTGGGGCCGGGGAGACCCAGTACTTC. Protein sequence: CASSLAGAGETQYF.

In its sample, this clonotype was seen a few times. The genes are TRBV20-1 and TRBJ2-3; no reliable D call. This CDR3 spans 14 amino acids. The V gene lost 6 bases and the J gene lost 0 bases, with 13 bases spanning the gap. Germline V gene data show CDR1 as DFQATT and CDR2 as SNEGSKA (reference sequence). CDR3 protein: CSALGPISTDTQYF. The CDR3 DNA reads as TGCAGTGCGCTAGGACCGATAAGCACAGATACGCAGTATTTT.

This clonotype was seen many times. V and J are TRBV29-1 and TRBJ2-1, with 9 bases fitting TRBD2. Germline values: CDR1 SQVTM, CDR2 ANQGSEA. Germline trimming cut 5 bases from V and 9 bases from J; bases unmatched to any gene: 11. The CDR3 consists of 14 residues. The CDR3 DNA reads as TGCAGCGTTACGCTAGCGGGAAACTGGGGTGAGCAGTTCTTC. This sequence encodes CSVTLAGNWGEQFF.